This record looks at one T cell receptor (beta chain) sequence and its context. The record originates from a study of blood T cell repertoires in COVID-19. On the study more broadly: PBMCs, B-cell-depleted T cells, or T cells provided the cDNA or gDNA that made up the material.

The V gene's germline CDR1 is DFQATT and CDR2 SNEGSKA (reference sequence). The CDR3 length is 19 residues. V shed 3 bases, J shed 0 bases, and the junction held 16 bases outside the gene matches. Authors' processing steps: Amplification with reference gene primers provided the estimates of nucleated cell counts. TCRdb's copy holds only in-frame clones and misses some; the assay was immunoSEQ multiplex PCR. V and J calls and clone size follow that table, whereas D and trimming were derived from the DNA. The data contain 350,000 to 450,000 clones, 75% to 90% of them singletons. Clinical history as reported by participants underpinned cohort assignment. Recovered status in Cohort 3 required two negative PCRs, clearance, or symptom resolution.

This chain joins TRBV20-1 and TRBJ2-3; 9 bases match TRBD2. Sequencing used PBMCs or T cells enriched from blood (not recorded which). This sequence originates from a man younger than 45 who had recovered from COVID-19. For the CDR3, the DNA is TGCAGTGCTAGTCCCCCGGGGGCTAGCGGGGTTTACAGCACAGATACGCAGTATTTT. This translates into CSASPPGASGVYSTDTQYF.